A selection of T cell receptor beta chains follows, all from one sample in a study of control samples from healthy donors and cancer patients. Assay: immunoSEQ multiplex PCR; the TCRdb copy retains only in-frame clones and omits some. The table records approximately 110,000 clones, about nine tenths of them present only once. Sample: blood. Receptors originate from a human donor in good health. The donor label of this sample is uncertain. CDR3s include the opening cysteine and the closing phenylalanine or tryptophan.

V gene	J gene	CDR3 protein
TRBV19	TRBJ1-5	CASSIRDGGQPQHF
TRBV7-2	TRBJ2-3	CASSLEPRGTTSSTDTQYF
TRBV28	TRBJ2-3	CASMERRRGFTDTQYF
TRBV7-2	TRBJ2-7	CASSSFEKRKSSYEQYF
TRBV3-1/TRBV3-2	TRBJ2-3	CASSPQFIARGADTQYF
TRBV6-6	TRBJ1-3	CASADGGGNTIYF
TRBV11-2	TRBJ2-3	CASSLQGESTDTQYF
TRBV4-2	TRBJ2-5	CASSQVGLAGGYHF
TRBV3-1/TRBV3-2	TRBJ2-1	CASSQEEGFRYNEQFF
TRBV7-2	TRBJ2-1	CASSSRAGDTYNEQFF
TRBV24-1	TRBJ2-3	CATSRISTDTQYF
TRBV3-1/TRBV3-2	TRBJ2-1	CASSQAVISYNEQFF
TRBV6-6	TRBJ1-2	CASRPRPNNYGYTF
TRBV5-1	TRBJ2-1	CASSLVGLAGGYEQFF
TRBV29-1	TRBJ2-3	CSVEEGLAGLTDTQYF
TRBV6-6	TRBJ1-5	CASSQGVGQPQHF
TRBV30	TRBJ1-6	CASTKDGLSYNSPLHF
TRBV29-1	TRBJ1-2	CSVEFVGTADYGYTF
TRBV7-2	TRBJ2-1	CASSRQGYNEQFF
TRBV15	TRBJ1-1	CATSREGTQGTEAFF
TRBV28	TRBJ1-4	CASRDEKLFF
TRBV27	TRBJ2-7	CASSMGQLPYEQYF
TRBV28	TRBJ2-1	CASSLGSAGWNEQFF
TRBV5-1	TRBJ2-2	CASSQSPRVGGELFF
TRBV3-1/TRBV3-2	TRBJ2-2	CASSRGGARTGELFF
TRBV15	TRBJ1-4	CATSYGTGDEKLFF
TRBV3-1/TRBV3-2	TRBJ1-6	CASSQTVGGSPLHF
TRBV29-1	TRBJ1-1	CSGSNRGGWDTEAFF
TRBV30	TRBJ2-1	CAWSFLTVLYNEQFF
TRBV6-5	TRBJ2-7	CASRTDRDSYEQYF
TRBV6-1	TRBJ1-4	CASSEQGFIFELFF
TRBV30	TRBJ1-1	CAWRTINTNTEAFF